The next 3 T cell receptor beta chains were all read from a single sample in a study of immune heterogeneity within non-small cell lung tumors (dated by TCRdb to the late 2010s). Sequencing instrument: HiSeq X Ten. The TCR beta CDR3 region was amplified with a multiplex PCR system whose first round of 10 cycles used 32 V-gene forward primers and 13 J-gene reverse primers. Using fastp at Q25 and MiXCR, TCRdb reprocessed the public reads and kept productive beta chains. A single entry per CDR3 protein holds the most common genes and DNA from its merged rows. Counted in this sample were 3,500 to 4,500 distinct CDR3 sequences; under 30% of them appeared once. Jointly, the top ten make up about 12% of the sample. Genomic DNA extracted from bulk tumor tissue served as TCR template, with about 600 ng gDNA amplified per sample. During surgery, several biopsies were collected from each primary tumor and placed as far from one another as possible within the tumor mass. The study cohort was described as untreated, and patients were newly diagnosed NSCLC cases undergoing curative surgery.

The sequencing sample was made of lung tumor tissue. The receptor set was obtained from a man aged 55 to 70 with non-small cell lung cancer.

The V and J genes are TRBV11-2 and TRBJ1-6; D is uncertain. This CDR3 is 15 amino acids long. V lost 5 bases to trimming and J lost 5 bases, with 13 bases between them. Germline V gene lookup returns CDR1 SGHAT and CDR2 FQNNGV. CDR3 protein: CASSLSRRDNSPLHF. In nucleotides, the CDR3 is TGTGCCAGCAGCCTCTCCCGACGGGATAATTCACCCCTCCACTTT.

Relative to its sample, this clonotype is medium-sized. V usage is TRBV28 and J usage is TRBJ2-7, with 9 nucleotides matching TRBD1. The trim removed 7 bases at V and 2 bases at J, leaving 6 bases unmatched. Looked up from germline, CDR1 is MDHEN and CDR2 is SYDVKM. This CDR3 region has 14 residues. CDR3 protein: CASIPGTGPYEQYF. The CDR3 nucleotides are TGTGCCAGCATCCCGGGGACAGGGCCCTACGAGCAGTACTTC.

By frequency in the sample, this clonotype is medium-sized (0.01 to 0.1%). V usage is TRBV2 and J usage is TRBJ2-7, with D unclear. This CDR3 has 13 residues. The V end lost 3 bases, the J end lost 3 bases, and 9 bases lay between the germline ends. Germline V gives CDR1 SNHLY, CDR2 FYNNEI. CDR3 DNA sequence: TGTGCCAGCAGTGATGTGGGGAACTACGAGCAGTACTTC. This codes for CASSDVGNYEQYF.